These T cell receptor beta chains were read from a single sample in a study of T cell changes during pregnancy in multiple sclerosis. Produced via immunoSEQ multiplex PCR; TCRdb's table is partial and in-frame only. The sample yields about 67,000 clones, around 92% seen once. The sequencing here drew on peripheral blood, taken in the second trimester of pregnancy. These TCRs come from a female donor in good health, enrolled as a control in a pregnancy study. CDR3s include the opening cysteine and the closing phenylalanine or tryptophan. The order of the fields is V gene, J gene, clone size, D gene, CDR3 protein, CDR3 DNA. A D gene is named only where the DNA matches it firmly. Clone size is shown for a subset of rows, as once, few, many or a class of expanded clone.

>TRBV28|TRBJ2-2|-|-
CASSSNTGELFF
TGTGCCAGCAGTTCTAACACCGGGGAGCTGTTTTTT
>TRBV9|TRBJ2-7|-|TRBD2
CASSVLAGDSYEQYF
TGTGCCAGCAGCGTCCTAGCGGGGGATTCCTACGAGCAGTACTTC
>TRBV7-8|TRBJ1-5|-|-
CASSLSAGYNQPQHF
TGTGCCAGCAGCTTGTCAGCAGGGTACAATCAGCCCCAGCATTTT
>TRBV5-5|TRBJ1-2|-|-
CASSFTNYGYTF
TGTGCCAGCAGCTTCACTAACTATGGCTACACCTTC
>TRBV9|TRBJ2-1|few|-
CASSDSPSKHNEQFF
TGTGCCAGCAGCGACAGCCCGTCTAAGCACAATGAGCAGTTCTTC
>TRBV19|TRBJ1-2|-|-
CASSVQGQGGYTF
TGTGCCAGTAGTGTCCAGGGCCAGGGTGGCTACACCTTC
>TRBV2|TRBJ2-7|-|TRBD1
CASSERGLPFYEQYF
TGTGCCAGCAGTGAGAGGGGGCTCCCCTTCTACGAGCAGTACTTC
>TRBV5-1|TRBJ2-1|-|-
CASSFGQKTNEQFF
TGCGCCAGCAGCTTTGGGCAGAAGACCAATGAGCAGTTCTTC
>TRBV28|TRBJ2-7|-|TRBD1
CASSPRQGRKEQYF
TGTGCCAGCAGTCCGAGACAGGGTCGGAAAGAGCAGTACTTC
>TRBV5-4|TRBJ2-4|-|TRBD2
CASSLGGRTSGGERNIQYF
TGTGCCAGCAGCTTGGGTGGCCGGACTAGCGGGGGGGAGAGAAACATTCAGTACTTC
>TRBV5-1|TRBJ1-2|-|-
CASSLVSAGSGYGYTF
TGCGCCAGCAGCTTGGTCTCGGCGGGGTCCGGCTATGGCTACACCTTC
>TRBV6-5|TRBJ2-7|-|-
CATSGELHYEQYF
TGTGCCACCTCGGGAGAACTGCACTACGAGCAGTACTTC
>TRBV5-4|TRBJ1-1|few|-
CASSLRQRNTEAFF
TGTGCCAGCAGCTTGAGACAGAGGAACACTGAAGCTTTCTTT
>TRBV6-1|TRBJ2-3|-|TRBD2
CASRVAGRSTDTQYF
TGTGCCAGCAGGGTAGCGGGGCGGAGCACAGATACGCAGTATTTT
>TRBV6-5|TRBJ2-1|-|TRBD2
CASGEGAYNEQFF
TGTGCCTCCGGGGAGGGAGCCTACAATGAGCAGTTCTTC
>TRBV6-6|TRBJ2-3|-|-
CASIPGGTDTQYF
TGTGCCAGCATTCCGGGCGGGACAGATACGCAGTATTTT
>TRBV5-1|TRBJ1-3|-|TRBD1
CASSSTGAGNTIYF
TGCGCCAGCAGCTCGACAGGGGCTGGAAACACCATATATTTT
>TRBV5-6|TRBJ2-2|-|TRBD2
CASSAPSGGALGELFF
TGTGCCAGCAGCGCCCCCAGCGGGGGGGCCCTCGGGGAGCTGTTTTTT
>TRBV5-1|TRBJ1-1|-|-
CASSATGTFNTQAFF
TGCGCCAGCAGCGCCACCGGGACATTTAACACCCAAGCTTTCTTT
>TRBV29-1|TRBJ2-7|-|-
CSVAAEGKSSYEQYF
TGCAGCGTTGCAGCCGAGGGTAAAAGCTCCTACGAGCAGTACTTC
>TRBV4-3|TRBJ1-4|many|-
CASSQGEAVAEKLFF
TGCGCCAGCAGCCAAGGGGAAGCGGTAGCAGAAAAACTGTTTTTT
>TRBV13|TRBJ2-2|-|TRBD1
CASSEDRGPPWPGELFF
TGTGCCAGCAGCGAAGACAGGGGGCCCCCGTGGCCCGGGGAGCTGTTTTTT
>TRBV27|TRBJ2-5|-|-
CASTATSGAFGTQYF
TGTGCCAGCACCGCTACTTCGGGTGCATTCGGGACCCAGTACTTC
>TRBV7-3|TRBJ2-1|-|-
CASSFGQTANEQFF
TGTGCCAGCAGCTTCGGACAAACCGCCAATGAGCAGTTCTTC
>TRBV19|TRBJ2-1|once|TRBD2
CASSRLAGGPYNEQFF
TGTGCCAGTAGTCGACTAGCGGGAGGGCCATACAATGAGCAGTTCTTC
>TRBV27|TRBJ2-2|-|-
CASRRAANTGELFF
TGTGCCAGCAGGCGGGCGGCCAACACCGGGGAGCTGTTTTTT
>TRBV28|TRBJ1-5|-|-
CASSFSTRQDNQPQHF
TGTGCCAGCAGTTTCTCCACCCGACAGGACAATCAGCCCCAGCATTTT
>TRBV6-5|TRBJ2-2|few|TRBD1
CASSFESTGSGELFF
TGTGCCAGCAGTTTCGAATCGACAGGGTCCGGGGAGCTGTTTTTT
>TRBV27|TRBJ2-7|once|-
CASSPRGAYEQYF
TGTGCCAGCAGTCCCAGGGGAGCCTACGAGCAGTACTTC
>TRBV10-3|TRBJ1-2|-|-
CAISVRVGGYTF
TGTGCCATCAGTGTCAGGGTCGGTGGCTACACCTTC
>TRBV19|TRBJ2-5|once|TRBD1
CASSSTGSETQYF
TGTGCCAGTAGTTCGACAGGGTCGGAGACCCAGTACTTC
>TRBV21-1|TRBJ2-5|-|-
CASSKYRAGGVQETQYF
TGTGCCAGCAGCAAATATCGGGCAGGGGGAGTCCAAGAGACCCAGTACTTC
>TRBV18|TRBJ2-7|-|-
CASSPGQYEQYF
TGTGCCAGCTCACCAGGACAGTACGAGCAGTACTTC
>TRBV4-1|TRBJ2-5|-|TRBD2
CASSQAPGLYQETQYF
TGCGCCAGCAGCCAAGCCCCGGGACTATACCAAGAGACCCAGTACTTC
>TRBV7-3|TRBJ2-1|-|TRBD1
CASSESQDRGGEQFF
TGTGCCAGCAGCGAATCCCAGGACAGGGGCGGTGAGCAGTTCTTC
>TRBV6-6|TRBJ1-1|-|TRBD1
CASSRTGDMAFF
TGTGCCAGCTCCCGGACAGGGGATATGGCTTTCTTT
>TRBV7-2|TRBJ1-2|-|-
CASSLIGPYGYTF
TGTGCCAGCAGCTTAATTGGGCCCTATGGCTACACCTTC
>TRBV19|TRBJ1-2|-|-
CASSIVPGFYGYTF
TGTGCCAGTAGTATAGTTCCGGGGTTCTATGGCTACACCTTC
>TRBV12-5|TRBJ1-4|-|TRBD1
CASGPDRVLNEKLFF
TGTGCTAGTGGTCCCGACAGGGTCCTTAATGAAAAACTGTTTTTT
>TRBV7-3|TRBJ2-3|-|TRBD2
CASSLNRLAGGGGTDTQYF
TGTGCCAGCAGCTTAAATCGGCTAGCGGGAGGAGGGGGCACAGATACGCAGTATTTT
>TRBV7-2|TRBJ2-1|-|TRBD2
CASSLGLGGSVNEQFF
TGTGCCAGCAGCTTAGGACTAGGCGGGAGTGTCAATGAGCAGTTCTTC
>TRBV6-5|TRBJ2-7|-|-
CASSAPGHSYEQYF
TGTGCCAGCAGTGCGCCGGGACACTCCTACGAGCAGTACTTC
>TRBV27|TRBJ2-2|-|-
CASSLLAAGELFF
TGTGCCAGCAGTTTATTGGCTGCCGGGGAGCTGTTTTTT
>TRBV9|TRBJ2-5|-|-
CASSVGPDSQETQYF
TGTGCCAGCAGCGTAGGGCCCGACAGTCAAGAGACCCAGTACTTC
>TRBV6-1|TRBJ2-5|once|-
CASTLQGVGKETQYF
TGTGCCAGCACCCTACAGGGCGTCGGTAAGGAGACCCAGTACTTC
>TRBV6-1|TRBJ2-7|-|TRBD1
CASRPGQGPYEQYF
TGTGCCAGCAGACCGGGACAGGGGCCCTACGAGCAGTACTTC
>TRBV4-1|TRBJ2-4|-|-
CASSQTVGRLAKNIQYF
TGCGCCAGCAGCCAAACGGTAGGGAGGCTAGCCAAAAACATTCAGTACTTC
>TRBV12-5|TRBJ1-4|-|-
CASGLVHKETLGELFF
TGTGCTAGTGGTTTGGTACACAAGGAGACGTTAGGGGAACTGTTTTTT
>TRBV5-1|TRBJ2-7|-|TRBD2
CASSLPLAGVGADEQYF
TGCGCCAGCAGCTTGCCATTAGCGGGAGTGGGGGCGGACGAGCAGTACTTC
>TRBV15|TRBJ2-1|-|-
CATSSGEAYNEQFF
TGTGCCACCAGCTCGGGGGAAGCCTACAATGAGCAGTTCTTC
>TRBV28|TRBJ2-3|once|TRBD2
CASSLNRGGRETDTQYF
TGTGCCAGCAGCCTAAATCGGGGCGGGAGGGAGACAGATACGCAGTATTTT
>TRBV5-1|TRBJ2-7|once|-
CASSSQVSSYEQYF
TGCGCCAGCAGCTCACAGGTTAGCTCCTACGAGCAGTACTTC
>TRBV7-3|TRBJ2-1|-|TRBD2
CASSRGGVSHEQFF
TGTGCCAGCAGTCGGGGGGGGGTTAGCCATGAGCAGTTCTTC
>TRBV6-6|TRBJ2-5|-|-
CASSFSGVKTQYF
TGTGCCAGCAGTTTTTCGGGAGTGAAGACCCAGTACTTC
>TRBV6-4|TRBJ2-1|once|TRBD2
CASSEAGGYNEQFF
TGTGCCAGCAGTGAAGCGGGGGGATACAATGAGCAGTTCTTC
>TRBV5-1|TRBJ2-7|once|TRBD1
CASSLPQTGAGEQYF
TGCGCCAGCAGCTTGCCCCAGACAGGGGCGGGGGAGCAGTACTTC
>TRBV6-5|TRBJ2-2|-|TRBD1
CASKGLQGTGELFF
TGTGCCAGCAAAGGATTACAGGGGACCGGGGAGCTGTTTTTT
>TRBV5-1|TRBJ1-3|-|-
CASSLDQRGNTIYF
TGCGCCAGCAGCTTGGATCAGCGGGGAAACACCATATATTTT